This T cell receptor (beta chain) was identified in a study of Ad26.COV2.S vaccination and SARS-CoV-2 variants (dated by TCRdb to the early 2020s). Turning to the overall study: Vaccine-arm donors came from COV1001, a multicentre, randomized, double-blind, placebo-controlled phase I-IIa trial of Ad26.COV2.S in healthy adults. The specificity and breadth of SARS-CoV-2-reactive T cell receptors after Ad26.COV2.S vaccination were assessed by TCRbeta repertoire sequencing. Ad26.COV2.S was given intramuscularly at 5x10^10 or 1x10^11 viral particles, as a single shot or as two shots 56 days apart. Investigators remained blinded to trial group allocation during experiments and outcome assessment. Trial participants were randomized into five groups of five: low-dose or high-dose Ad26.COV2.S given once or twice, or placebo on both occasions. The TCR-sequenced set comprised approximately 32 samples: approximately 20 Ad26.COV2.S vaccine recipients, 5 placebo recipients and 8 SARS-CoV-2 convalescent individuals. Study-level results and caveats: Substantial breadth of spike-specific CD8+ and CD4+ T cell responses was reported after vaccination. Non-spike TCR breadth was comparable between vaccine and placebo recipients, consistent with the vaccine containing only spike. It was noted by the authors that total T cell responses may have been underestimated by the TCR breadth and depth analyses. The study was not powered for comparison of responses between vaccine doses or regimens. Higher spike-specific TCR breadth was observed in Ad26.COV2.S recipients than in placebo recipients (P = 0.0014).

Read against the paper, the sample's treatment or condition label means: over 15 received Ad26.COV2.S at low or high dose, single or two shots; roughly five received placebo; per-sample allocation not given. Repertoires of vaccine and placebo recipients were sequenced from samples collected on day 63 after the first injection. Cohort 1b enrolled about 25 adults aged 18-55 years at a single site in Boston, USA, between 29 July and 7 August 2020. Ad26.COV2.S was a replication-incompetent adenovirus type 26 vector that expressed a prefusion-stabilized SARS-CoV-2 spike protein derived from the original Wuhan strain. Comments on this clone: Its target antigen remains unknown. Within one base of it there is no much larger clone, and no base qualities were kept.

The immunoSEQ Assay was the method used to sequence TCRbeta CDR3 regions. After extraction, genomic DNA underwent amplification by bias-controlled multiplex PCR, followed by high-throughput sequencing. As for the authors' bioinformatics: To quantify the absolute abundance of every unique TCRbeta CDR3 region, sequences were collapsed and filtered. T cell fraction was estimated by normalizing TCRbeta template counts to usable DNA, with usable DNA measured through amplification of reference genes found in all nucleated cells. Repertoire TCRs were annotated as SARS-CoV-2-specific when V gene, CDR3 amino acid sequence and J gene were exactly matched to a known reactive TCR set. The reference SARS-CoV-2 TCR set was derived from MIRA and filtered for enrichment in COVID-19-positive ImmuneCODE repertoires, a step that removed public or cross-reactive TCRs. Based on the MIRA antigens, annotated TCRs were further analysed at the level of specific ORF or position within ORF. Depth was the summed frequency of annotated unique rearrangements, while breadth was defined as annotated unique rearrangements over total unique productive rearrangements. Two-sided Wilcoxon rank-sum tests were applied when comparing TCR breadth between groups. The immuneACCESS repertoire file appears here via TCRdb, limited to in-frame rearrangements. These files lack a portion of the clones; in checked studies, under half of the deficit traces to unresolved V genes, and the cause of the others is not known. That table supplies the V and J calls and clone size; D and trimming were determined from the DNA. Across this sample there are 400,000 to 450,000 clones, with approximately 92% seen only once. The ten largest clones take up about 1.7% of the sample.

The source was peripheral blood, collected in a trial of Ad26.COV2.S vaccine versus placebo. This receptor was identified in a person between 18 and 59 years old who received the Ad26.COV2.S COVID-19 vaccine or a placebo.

CDR3 region: CASSSLLETQYF. The DNA reads as follows: TGTGCCAGCAGCTCGTTATTGGAGACCCAGTACTTC. The receptor chain draws on TRBV5-8 and TRBJ2-5; the D gene identity is not certain. The CDR3 holds 12 amino acids from the cysteine to the phenylalanine. Of all the DNA, just the CDR3 is kept, 36 bases in frame from base 1. V and J are truncated by 3 bases and 5 bases respectively, leaving an intervening sequence of 8 bases. CDR1 and CDR2, looked up from the germline V gene, are SGHTS and YDEGEE.